The rows below give T cell receptor beta chains drawn from one sample of a study of blood T cell repertoires in COVID-19. The data were produced by immunoSEQ multiplex PCR, yet TCRdb's version contains in-frame clones alone and is incomplete. Among about 150,000 clones listed, around 87% were seen once. Sequencing was performed on peripheral blood. All receptors come from a woman aged 55 to 70 with active COVID-19. CDR3s include the opening cysteine and the closing phenylalanine or tryptophan. Fields, in order: D gene, J gene, clone size, V gene, CDR3 length, CDR3 protein, CDR3 DNA. D genes are given only for firm matches. Rows give clone size only sometimes, using once, few, many, or a class for an expanded clone.

>.|TRBJ2-1|.|TRBV5-1|16
CASSLRDSLAYNEQFF
TGCGCCAGCAGCCTCCGGGACTCCCTCGCCTACAATGAGCAGTTCTTC
>TRBD1|TRBJ2-7|.|TRBV18|14
CASSLGQALGEQYF
TGTGCCAGCTCACTCGGACAGGCGCTCGGAGAGCAGTACTTC
>TRBD1|TRBJ2-7|.|TRBV6-5|14
CASKRDRGGYEQYF
TGTGCCAGCAAGCGAGACAGGGGTGGTTACGAGCAGTACTTC
>.|TRBJ2-5|.|TRBV27|14
CASSLLQGRETQYF
TGTGCCAGCAGTTTATTGCAGGGCAGGGAGACCCAGTACTTC
>.|TRBJ2-3|.|TRBV5-6|14
CASSLELGTDTQYF
TGTGCCAGCAGCTTGGAACTCGGCACAGATACGCAGTATTTT
>.|TRBJ2-5|.|TRBV6-5|13
CASSYQIKETQYF
TGTGCCAGCAGTTACCAGATAAAAGAGACCCAGTACTTC
>TRBD2|TRBJ2-1|.|TRBV6-2/TRBV6-3|18
CASSPDRGIAGAYNEQFF
TGTGCCAGCAGCCCTGACAGAGGTATAGCGGGAGCCTACAATGAGCAGTTCTTC
>TRBD1|TRBJ2-2|.|TRBV11-3|15
CASSSGQGNTGELFF
TGTGCCAGCAGCTCCGGACAGGGGAACACCGGGGAGCTGTTTTTT
>TRBD1|TRBJ1-5|once|TRBV27|13
CASRYDRAQPQHF
TGTGCCAGCAGATACGACAGGGCTCAGCCCCAGCATTTT
>TRBD2|TRBJ2-5|.|TRBV5-8|16
CASSSRTSGREKTQYF
TGTGCCAGCAGCTCCAGGACTAGCGGGAGAGAGAAGACCCAGTACTTC
>TRBD1|TRBJ2-3|.|TRBV18|16
CASSPLRDRSTDTQYF
TGTGCCAGCTCACCTCTCCGGGACAGGAGCACAGATACGCAGTATTTT
>.|TRBJ2-2|.|TRBV3-1/TRBV3-2|14
CASSPLGGTGELFF
TGTGCCAGCAGCCCGCTTGGAGGCACCGGGGAGCTGTTTTTT
>.|TRBJ2-1|.|TRBV3-1/TRBV3-2|16
CASSPYWRSSYNEQFF
TGTGCCAGCAGCCCTTATTGGCGGTCCTCCTACAATGAGCAGTTCTTC
>.|TRBJ1-5|.|TRBV5-4|16
CASSLGKPGSNQPQHF
TGTGCCAGCAGCTTGGGGAAACCGGGTAGCAATCAGCCCCAGCATTTT
>.|TRBJ1-1|.|TRBV5-1|16
CASSLLRRGMNTEAFF
TGCGCCAGCAGCTTGCTCCGGCGGGGAATGAACACTGAAGCTTTCTTT
>.|TRBJ2-1|.|TRBV21-1|14
CASNRRSSYNEQFF
TGTGCCAGCAACCGAAGGAGCTCCTACAATGAGCAGTTCTTC
>TRBD1|TRBJ2-7|few|TRBV27|15
CASSLVGQGSYEQYF
TGTGCCAGCAGTTTAGTTGGACAGGGATCCTACGAGCAGTACTTC
>TRBD2|TRBJ2-1|.|TRBV7-9|15
CASSSRGEAYNEQFF
TGTGCCAGCAGCTCCCGGGGGGAGGCCTACAATGAGCAGTTCTTC
>TRBD2|TRBJ2-7|.|TRBV7-4|11
CASSPPGLGQF
TGTGCCAGCAGCCCGCCGGGACTAGGGCAATTC
>.|TRBJ1-6|once|TRBV27|12
CASSPYNSPLHF
TGTGCCAGCAGTCCTTATAATTCACCCCTCCACTTT
>TRBD1|TRBJ2-7|.|TRBV28|13
CASKRQGFNEQYF
TGTGCCAGCAAGAGACAGGGTTTCAACGAGCAGTACTTC
>TRBD2|TRBJ2-7|few|TRBV14|16
CASSQFVVAGVREQYF
TGTGCCAGCAGCCAATTCGTCGTAGCGGGAGTACGGGAGCAGTACTTC
>TRBD2|TRBJ2-7|.|TRBV14|18
CASSQVIHLAVSSYEQYF
TGTGCCAGCAGCCAAGTAATCCACCTAGCGGTTAGCTCCTACGAGCAGTACTTC
>TRBD1|TRBJ2-1|.|TRBV2|15
CASVRQGLENNEQFF
TGTGCCAGCGTCCGACAGGGGTTAGAAAACAATGAGCAGTTCTTC
>TRBD1|TRBJ1-1|.|TRBV11-1|15
CASSYVGQGNTEAFF
TGTGCCAGCAGCTACGTGGGACAGGGGAACACTGAAGCTTTCTTT
>.|TRBJ1-6|.|TRBV6-5|14
CASRSQGRNSPLHF
TGTGCCAGCAGATCACAGGGTCGTAATTCACCCCTCCACTTT